The 18 T cell receptor beta chains below were found in one sample sequenced in a study of shared clonotypes between healthy human individuals. The table came from immunoSEQ multiplex PCR; TCRdb's copy has only in-frame clones and leaves some out. The data show roughly 500,000 clones, with roughly 77% seen just once and 13% held by the top ten. Sequenced sample: PBMCs. Receptors originate from a woman aged 40 to 49 in good health. Some clones in this sample may be carry-over from other donors' samples.

The gene calls are TRBV5-6 and TRBJ2-6; D possibly corresponds to TRBD2 (7 bases). This CDR3 has 18 amino acids. The V end lost 3 bases, the J end lost 0 bases, and 16 bases lay between the germline ends. From germline, CDR1 is SGHDT and CDR2 YYEEEE. The CDR3 DNA sequence: TGTGCCAGCAGCTCCATAGGGGGGGCCAACTCTGGGGCCAACGTCCTGACTTTC. Amino acids: CASSSIGGANSGANVLTF.

This clone has just one count. The chain couples TRBV5-3 to TRBJ1-4; D not certain. Being an ORF, TRBV5-3 has a function that is uncertain. V was cut by 4 bases and J by 3 bases, with 13 bases left in between. CDR3 length: 15 amino acids. The CDR3 is CARSPRRAANEKLFF. CDR3 bases: TGTGCCAGAAGCCCCCGGAGGGCAGCTAATGAAAAACTGTTTTTT.

J is TRBJ2-3 and V is TRBV30, with D perhaps matching TRBD2 (6 bases). The CDR3 totals 13 residues. Germline CDR1 is GTSNPN and CDR2 is SVGIG (reference sequence). V was shortened by 5 bases and J by 2 bases, with 11 bases between the two germline ends. CDR3 region: CAWGGTFTDTQYF. For the CDR3, the DNA is TGTGCCTGGGGCGGGACCTTCACAGATACGCAGTATTTT.

The chain uses TRBV7-9 and TRBJ2-7; D is perhaps TRBD1 (6 bases). The CDR3 is 13 residues long. Germline values: CDR1 SEHNR, CDR2 FQNEAQ (reference sequence). V shed 2 bases and J shed 6 bases, with 11 bases lying between them. DNA of the CDR3: TGTGCCAGCAGCTTATGGCCAGGGGTCGAGCAGTACTTC. Translating gives CASSLWPGVEQYF. Supplemented by reference TRBV7-9 and TRBJ2-7, the full variable domain reads DTGVSQNPRHKITKRGQNVTFRCDPISEHNRLYWYRQTLGQGPEFLTYFQNEAQLEKSRLLSDRFSAERPKGSFSTLEIQRTEQGDSAMYLCASSLWPGVEQYFGPGTRLTVT.

The chain uses TRBV2 and TRBJ2-1; TRBD2 matches 9 bases. The CDR3 length is 13 residues. Germline V CDR1 and CDR2: SNHLY, FYNNEI. V lost 8 bases to trimming and J lost 8 bases; unmatched junction nucleotides: 7. The CDR3 region is CASLAGIGHEQFF. CDR3 DNA: TGTGCCAGCCTAGCGGGAATCGGCCATGAGCAGTTCTTC. The entire variable domain, with the rest obtained from reference TRBV2 and TRBJ2-1, is as follows: EPEVTQTPSHQVTQMGQEVILRCVPISNHLYFYWYRQILGQKVEFLVSFYNNEISEKSEIFDDQFSVERPDGSNFTLKIRSTKLEDSAMYFCASLAGIGHEQFFGPGTRLTVL.

The chain links TRBV30 to TRBJ2-3, with D maybe TRBD1 (5 bases). Trimming pared 0 bases from V and 5 bases from J, leaving 12 bases between. Per germline, CDR1 GTSNPN and CDR2 SVGIG (reference sequence). This CDR3 comprises 14 residues. The CDR3 is CAWSVLPTEDTQYF. CDR3 DNA sequence: TGTGCCTGGAGTGTACTTCCGACAGAAGATACGCAGTATTTT. Looking up the rest from reference TRBV30 and TRBJ2-3 gives the full variable domain: SQTIHQWPATLVQPVGSPLSLECTVEGTSNPNLYWYRQAAGRGLQLLFYSVGIGQISSEVPQNLSASRPQDRQFILSSKKLLLSDSGFYLCAWSVLPTEDTQYFGPGTRLTVL.

The chain uses TRBV6-6 and TRBJ2-7; 10 bases are shared with TRBD2. The CDR3 consists of 12 residues. Trimming removed 8 bases from V and 4 bases from J; junction bases left unmatched: 2. Per the germline V gene, CDR1 is MNHNY and CDR2 is SVGAGI (reference sequence). CDR3 sequence reads: CASGSGRYEQYF. The CDR3 bases are TGTGCCAGCGGTAGCGGGAGGTACGAGCAGTACTTC.

This clone was seen repeatedly, ten times or more. The chain employs TRBV28 and TRBJ2-7, with D perhaps matching TRBD1 (5 bases). The length of the CDR3 is 14 residues. CDR1 and CDR2 from the germline V gene are MDHEN and SYDVKM. V was clipped by 8 bases and J by 6 bases, with 20 bases between them. CDR3 amino acids: CASPLQGTVCEQYF. The CDR3 bases are TGTGCCAGCCCCCTCCAGGGAACCGTCTGCGAGCAGTACTTC.

The gene calls are TRBV19 and TRBJ1-4; no reliable D call. CDR1 is LNHDA, CDR2 SQIVND, per germline (reference sequence). V lost 2 bases and J 4 bases, leaving 11 bases between the germline ends. The CDR3 has 15 residues. The CDR3 DNA sequence: TGTGCCAGTAGTATAAATGGCCACCTTAATGAAAAACTGTTTTTT. It codes for CASSINGHLNEKLFF.

J is TRBJ1-2 and V is TRBV5-1; TRBD1 matches 8 bases. The CDR3 loop spans 13 amino acids. V lost 4 bases and J lost 10; bases outside the gene matches: 9. CDR1 SGHRS and CDR2 YFSETQ come from the germline V gene. The CDR3 is CASSPGQGIDYTF. CDR3 DNA: TGCGCCAGCAGCCCCGGACAGGGCATCGACTACACCTTC.

This clone was seen more than once but under ten times. This rearrangement joins TRBV7-3 to TRBJ2-2; 7 bases fit TRBD1. Germline trimming cut 2 bases from V and 1 base from J; bases unmatched to any gene: 10. From germline, CDR1 is SGHTA and CDR2 FQGTGA. This CDR3 is built from 18 residues. CDR3 in amino acids: CASSLDPPQGMNTGELFF. The CDR3, as DNA: TGTGCCAGCAGCTTAGATCCCCCACAGGGGATGAACACCGGGGAGCTGTTTTTT.

The genes are TRBV7-2 and TRBJ2-2; D ambiguous. The germline V gene has CDR1 SGHTA and CDR2 FQGNSA. V was clipped by 1 base and J by 6 bases, with 12 bases between them. The CDR3 sequence is 15 residues long. For the CDR3, the DNA is TGTGCCAGCAGCTTAGTAGGATCCTTTGCCGGGGAGCTGTTTTTT. It translates to CASSLVGSFAGELFF.

V gene TRBV9 combines with J gene TRBJ1-2; 8 bases are shared with TRBD1. CDR3 length: 14 amino acids. J gave up 6 bases and V 3 bases, and 7 bases lay outside the gene matches. The germline V gene encodes CDR1 SGDLS and CDR2 YYNGEE. In DNA form, the CDR3 reads TGTGCCAGCAGCGCCGGACAGGGATGGAATGGCTACACCTTC. It is translated as CASSAGQGWNGYTF.

The chain combines TRBV14 with TRBJ2-1, with 9 bases that match TRBD1. CDR3 length equals 16 residues. Per the germline V gene, CDR1 is SGHDN and CDR2 is FVKESK. Germline trimming cut 1 base from V and 6 bases from J; bases unmatched to any gene: 7. CDR3 sequence: CASSQAGDRASNEQFF. For the CDR3, the DNA is TGTGCCAGCAGCCAAGCGGGGGACAGGGCTAGCAATGAGCAGTTCTTC. Filled out from reference TRBV14 and TRBJ2-1, the complete variable domain reads EAGVTQFPSHSVIEKGQTVTLRCDPISGHDNLYWYRRVMGKEIKFLLHFVKESKQDESGMPNNRFLAERTGGTYSTLKVQPAELEDSGVYFCASSQAGDRASNEQFFGPGTRLTVL.

The rearrangement links TRBV10-2 to TRBJ1-3; D gene ambiguous. Germline CDR1 is WSHSY and CDR2 is SAAADI. V lost 1 base and J lost 0, with 7 bases in between. The CDR3 totals 15 residues. CDR3: CASSELGSSGNTIYF. In DNA form, the CDR3 reads TGCGCCAGCAGTGAGTTGGGGAGCTCTGGAAACACCATATATTTT.

This clone came up once. The V call is TRBV5-8, the J call TRBJ1-2; D remains ambiguous. The germline V gene encodes CDR1 SGHTS and CDR2 YDEGEE. The V end was cut by 4 bases, the J end by 4 bases, with 8 bases between. The CDR3 is made up of 12 amino acids. CDR3 DNA sequence: TGTGCCAGCAGCCCCCGGCTCTATGGCTACACCTTC. Amino acids: CASSPRLYGYTF.

The chain combines TRBV4-1 with TRBJ1-2; 8 bases line up with TRBD1. The germline gives CDR1 MGHRA, CDR2 YSYEKL. CDR3 size: 17 residues. Trimming cost V 0 bases and J 7 bases; bases outside gene matches: 13. The CDR3 sequence is CASSQDVRVDRESGYTF. As DNA, the CDR3 is TGCGCCAGCAGCCAAGATGTACGTGTGGACAGGGAATCTGGCTACACCTTC.

This chain links TRBV10-3 with TRBJ2-3; 7 bases align to TRBD2. CDR3 length: 13 amino acids. The trim removed 10 bases at V and 6 bases at J, leaving 10 bases unmatched. Germline CDR1 is ENHRY and CDR2 is SYGVKD. The CDR3 sequence is CATKGRERDTQYF. The CDR3 DNA sequence: TGTGCCACCAAAGGGCGGGAGCGGGATACGCAGTATTTT.